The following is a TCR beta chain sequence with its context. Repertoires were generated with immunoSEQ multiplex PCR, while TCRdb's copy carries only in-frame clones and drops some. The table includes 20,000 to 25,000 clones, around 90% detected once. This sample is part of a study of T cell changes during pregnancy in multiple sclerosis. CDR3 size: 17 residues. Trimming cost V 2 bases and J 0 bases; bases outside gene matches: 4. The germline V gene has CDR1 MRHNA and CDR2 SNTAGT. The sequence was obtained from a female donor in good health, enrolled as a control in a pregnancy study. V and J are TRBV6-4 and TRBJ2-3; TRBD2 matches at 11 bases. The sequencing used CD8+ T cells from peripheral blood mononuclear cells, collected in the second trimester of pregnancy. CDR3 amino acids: CASSDLTSGRSTDTQYF. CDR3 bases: TGTGCCAGCAGTGACCTTACTAGCGGGAGAAGCACAGATACGCAGTATTTT.